This T cell receptor beta chain originates from a study of T cells in Graves' hyperthyroidism and ophthalmopathy. Looked up from germline, CDR1 is SGHTA and CDR2 is FQGNSA. CDR3 length equals 14 residues. After removal of 5 bases from V and 5 bases from J, the junction contained 3 bases not matched to a gene. This clonotype was recorded many times. Researchers amplified the TCR beta CDR3 regions from RNA transcripts. TCR CDR3 underwent first-round RT-PCR with the HTBI primer set. In TCRdb, the multiplex PCR reads were re-called with MiXCR into one record per CDR3 protein. The sample carries about 530,000 distinct CDR3 sequences, 15% to 20% recorded once.

The sequence derives from a young woman with Graves' ophthalmopathy. V gene TRBV7-2 combines with J gene TRBJ2-5, with TRBD1 matching 12 bases. Sequencing was done on a sample of blood. CDR3 in DNA: TGTGCCAGCAGCGTCGGGACAGGGGGCGAGACCCAGTACTTC. It encodes CASSVGTGGETQYF.